This T cell receptor (beta chain) was captured in a study of cytomegalovirus exposure and HLA in healthy donors. The PCR employed 60 Vbeta primers together with 13 Jbeta primers. Repertoires were generated with immunoSEQ multiplex PCR, while TCRdb's copy carries only in-frame clones and drops some. The table lists 150,000 to 200,000 clones, around four fifths of them singletons, with 1.1% in the top ten. Sequenced: PBMCs. This sequence was found in a middle-aged woman in good health and CMV-seronegative.

DNA for the CDR3: TGTGCCAGCAGTCCGTTCGGGCAATCTGAGGGCTACAATGAGCAGTTCTTC. Translating gives CASSPFGQSEGYNEQFF. This sequence joins TRBV6-4 and TRBJ2-1, with D perhaps TRBD2 (5 bases). This CDR3 has 17 residues. Looked up from germline, CDR1 is MRHNA and CDR2 is SNTAGT. With 5 bases removed from V and 3 bases from J, the gap between germline ends came to 20 bases.